The clone carrying this T cell receptor (beta chain) appeared many times. Its specificity is not known. The CDR3 is 14 amino acids. Looked up from germline, CDR1 is WSHSY and CDR2 is SAAADI. The junction had 2 bases not matched to a gene; V was cut back by 4 bases and J by 5 bases. Researchers amplified the TCR beta CDR3 regions from RNA transcripts. The TCR CDR3 first-round RT-PCR relied on the HTBI primer set. Each CDR3 protein is one row after TCRdb ran MiXCR on the multiplex PCR reads. The sample carries over 250,000 distinct CDR3 sequences, about 25% recorded once. This specimen comes from a study of T cells in Graves' hyperthyroidism and ophthalmopathy. Study overall: The blood sample was taken at first diagnosis, before treatment began.

Patients with uncontrolled infections, other autoimmune diseases, pregnancy or lactation were excluded. Blood dates from first hyperthyroidism diagnosis, before any ophthalmopathy symptoms. General study points: Model predictions of ophthalmopathy came a median 6.5 months before onset.

The source is a man between 40 and 49 years old with Graves' hyperthyroidism that later progressed to Graves' ophthalmopathy. Sequencing was performed on blood. The chain recombines TRBV10-2 with TRBJ2-7; 13 bases agree with TRBD2. Written as DNA, the CDR3 is TGCGCCAGCAGTGGGACTAGCGGGAGTCACGAGCAGTACTTC. This encodes CASSGTSGSHEQYF.